This T cell receptor (beta chain) was identified in a study of shared T cell receptors in the human thymus. The protocol was immunoSEQ multiplex PCR, while the TCRdb copy is restricted to in-frame clones and leaves out a portion. The data contain some 760,000 clones, roughly 88% of them singletons. These data were also filed under a second study, of human thymus T cells. As that study records: Donors consisted of healthy Finnish infants (having corrective surgery for congenital heart defects). Thymus specimens were resections from corrective heart surgery. An apparent bias in V and J gene usage was seen in thymic and blood repertoires. Related research has reported that thymic repertoires overlap highly among unrelated individuals.

The TCR originated in a girl younger than two with a congenital heart defect. The sequenced material came from thymocytes.

CDR3 sequence reads: CASSARAGRGGTEAFF. CDR3 in DNA: TGTGCCAGCAGCGCACGGGCGGGGAGGGGCGGCACTGAAGCTTTCTTT. V is TRBV9 and J is TRBJ1-1, with D tentatively TRBD1 (5 bases). CDR1 and CDR2 (germline): SGDLS, YYNGEE. Trimming shortened V by 3 bases and J by 4 bases, and 19 bases separated the two germline ends. The CDR3 covers 16 residues.